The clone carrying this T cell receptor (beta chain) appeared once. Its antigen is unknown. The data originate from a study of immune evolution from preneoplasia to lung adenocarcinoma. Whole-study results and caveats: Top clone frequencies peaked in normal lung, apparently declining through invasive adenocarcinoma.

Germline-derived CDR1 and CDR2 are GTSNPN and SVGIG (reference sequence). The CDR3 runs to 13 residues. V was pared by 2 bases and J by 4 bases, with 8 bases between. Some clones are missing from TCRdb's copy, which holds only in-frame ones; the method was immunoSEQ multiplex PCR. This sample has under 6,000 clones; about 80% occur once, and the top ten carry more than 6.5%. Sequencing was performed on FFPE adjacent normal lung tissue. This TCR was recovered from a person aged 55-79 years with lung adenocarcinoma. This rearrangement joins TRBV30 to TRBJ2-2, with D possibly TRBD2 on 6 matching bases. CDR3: CAWSRDFTGELFF. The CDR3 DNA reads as TGTGCCTGGAGTAGGGACTTCACCGGGGAGCTGTTTTTT.